In its sample, the clone carrying this TCR beta chain was seen a few times. The antigen is undetermined. Unexposed donor CD4+ T cells date from about 2011-2018, before the COVID-19 pandemic. After ten to eleven days of culture, CD4+ T cells were isolated. On days 3 and 7, cultures got half fresh IL-2 medium. This specimen belongs to a study of CD4 T cells in relation to SARS-CoV-2 and coronaviruses. CDR1 SEHNR and CDR2 FQNEAQ come from the germline V gene (reference sequence). CDR3 length equals 15 residues. J was trimmed by 0 bases and V by 3 bases; bases with no gene match: 4. Using immunoSEQ multiplex PCR, the repertoire was profiled, and TCRdb retains in-frame clones only, with some absent. Of around 29,000 clones listed, 70% to 85% are singletons.

The clonotype comes from a human donor in good health. Material: CD4+ T cells from PBMCs, cultured in vitro. This chain links TRBV7-9 with TRBJ1-1; TRBD1 matches 7 bases. DNA for the CDR3: TGTGCCAGCAGCTTGAGACAGGGACTGAACACTGAAGCTTTCTTT. Its translation is CASSLRQGLNTEAFF.